The 19 T cell receptor beta chains below all came from one sample that was sequenced in a study of CD8 T cells in ankylosing spondylitis. No antigen has been assigned to these receptors. Each CDR3 protein is one row after TCRdb ran MiXCR on the 5' RACE reads. The sample carries around 770,000 distinct CDR3 sequences, approximately 12% recorded once. Whole-study findings and limits: A TCR beta motif of under ten highly homologous variants appeared characteristic of ankylosing spondylitis blood.

The specimen was blood, either unsorted or a sorted T cell fraction (not recorded which). The source is a male donor with ankylosing spondylitis.

The table lists this clonotype with a few counts. The rearrangement uses TRBV20-1 and TRBJ1-2, with D possibly TRBD1 on 5 matching bases. The germline V gene has CDR1 DFQATT and CDR2 SNEGSKA (reference sequence). This CDR3 has 12 amino acids. Trimming took 5 bases from V and 8 from J, leaving 15 bases between them. CDR3 sequence (DNA): TGCAGTGCTCTAACTGAAGAGGGGGGCTACACCTTC. As protein: CSALTEEGGYTF.

The chain joins TRBV7-2 to TRBJ2-5; 10 nucleotides align to TRBD1. This CDR3 is built from 16 residues. The V gene end was trimmed by 0 bases and the J gene end by 4 bases; junction bases not matched to a gene: 5. Germline CDR1 and CDR2: SGHTA and FQGNSA. The CDR3 coding sequence is TGTGCCAGCAGCTTAGCGTCCGACAGGGGGCGAGAGACCCAGTACTTC. Protein product: CASSLASDRGRETQYF.

The V and J genes are TRBV7-8 and TRBJ2-5; TRBD2 might be the D (5 bases). Germline V CDR1 and CDR2: SGHVS, FQNEAQ. V was pared by 6 bases and J by 4 bases, with 24 bases between. The CDR3 is 17 residues long. The CDR3 DNA reads as TGTGCCAGCAGGAAAAGGACTGTCAGGACGGTGGGAGAGACCCAGTACTTC. Amino acids: CASRKRTVRTVGETQYF.

This clonotype has only a few counts. CDR3 in amino acids: CASSYQIAAYEQYF. The CDR3 bases are TGTGCCAGCAGCTATCAGATAGCGGCCTACGAGCAGTACTTC. The chain is built from TRBV5-5 and TRBJ2-7, with D possibly being TRBD2 (6 bases). The length of the CDR3 is 14 residues. The germline gives CDR1 SGHKS, CDR2 YYEKEE (reference sequence). Trimming removed 3 bases from V and 2 bases from J, with 12 bases in between.

At least ten counts were recorded for this clonotype. The V call is TRBV6-1, the J call TRBJ2-7; 12 positions agree with TRBD1. V shed 5 bases, J shed 8 bases, and the junction held 10 bases outside the gene matches. Germline CDR1 MNHNS, CDR2 SASEGT. The CDR3 contains 15 residues. The CDR3 bases are TGTGCCAGCAGTACGACCGGGACAGGGGGCGTACAGCAGTACTTC. Its protein product is CASSTTGTGGVQQYF.

This clonotype was found a few times. The J gene is TRBJ2-1, the V gene TRBV30; D not resolved. The CDR3 has 10 residues. CDR1 is GTSNPN, CDR2 SVGIG, per germline (reference sequence). Trimming cost V 1 base and J 9 bases, with 4 bases left between them. The CDR3: CAWSGFEQFF. The CDR3 bases are TGTGCCTGGAGTGGGTTTGAGCAGTTCTTC.

This clonotype was recorded at least ten times. The final CDR3 position lacks the conserved phenylalanine or tryptophan, pointing to a likely read error. The DNA is left out, because the CDR3 cannot be placed on it with certainty; the CDR3 is given as TCRdb lists it. The V and J genes are TRBV29-1 and TRBJ2-1; the table's D call of TRBD1 was not tested on the DNA. The CDR3 contains 13 residues when both ends are counted. Per the germline V gene, CDR1 is SQVTM and CDR2 is ANQGSEA. The CDR3 sequence is CSVEVVQGKRSTV.

The chain employs TRBV28 and TRBJ2-2; 14 nucleotides agree with TRBD2. CDR1 and CDR2 (germline): MDHEN, SYDVKM. The CDR3 length is 18 residues. V gave up 3 bases and J gave up 3 bases; unmatched junction bases: 6. In DNA form, the CDR3 reads TGTGCCAGCAGTTTCCCGGGACTAGCGGGGGCGGACACCGGGGAGCTGTTTTTT. Protein product: CASSFPGLAGADTGELFF.

This clonotype was detected a few times. The chain couples TRBV6-5 to TRBJ2-7; D is unclear. V was cut by 2 bases and J by 5 bases, with 16 bases left in between. This CDR3 spans 15 amino acids. The germline CDR1 and CDR2 sequences are MNHEY and SVGAGI. The CDR3 loop is CASSYAGRAENEQYF. The CDR3 region has the DNA TGTGCCAGCAGTTACGCCGGCAGAGCTGAGAACGAGCAGTACTTC.

This clonotype has at least ten counts. CDR3 in DNA: TGCGCCAGCAGCTGGGCGGGGTTGAACACTGAAGCTTTCTTT. Protein product: CASSWAGLNTEAFF. The chain joins TRBV5-1 to TRBJ1-1; D not certain. V was pared by 3 bases and J by 0 bases, with 9 bases between. Germline loops: CDR1 SGHRS, CDR2 YFSETQ. The CDR3 sequence is 14 residues long.

This clonotype was seen only a few times. The chain uses TRBV20-1 and TRBJ2-5; 7 bases line up with TRBD2. This CDR3 region has 13 residues. Germline V gene lookup returns CDR1 DFQATT and CDR2 SNEGSKA (reference sequence). The ends lost 8 bases at V and 4 bases at J; junction bases unmatched: 10. The CDR3 nucleotides read TGCAGTCAGGGAGGGACGGCTCGAGAGACCCAGTACTTC. The encoded protein is CSQGGTARETQYF.

The gene calls are TRBV4-3 and TRBJ2-2; D not resolved. Germline V gives CDR1 LGHNA, CDR2 YSLEER. V was pared by 0 bases and J by 5 bases, with 7 bases between. The CDR3 sequence is 14 residues long. This CDR3 reads CASSQDIYTGELFF. CDR3 nucleotides: TGCGCCAGCAGCCAAGACATCTATACCGGGGAGCTGTTTTTT.

A few counts support this clonotype. The chain couples TRBV6-2 or TRBV6-3 to TRBJ2-7; 9 nucleotides match TRBD2. Germline assignment: CDR1 MNHEY and CDR2 SVGEGT. The CDR3 contains 17 residues. The J segment lost 0 bases and the V segment lost 5 bases, leaving 11 bases of the junction unmatched. CDR3 sequence reads: CASSDPLGAGGSYEQYF. The CDR3 DNA reads as TGTGCCAGCAGTGATCCTCTCGGAGCGGGAGGCTCCTACGAGCAGTACTTC.

This sequence joins TRBV5-1 and TRBJ2-2; D ambiguous. Germline CDR1 and CDR2: SGHRS and YFSETQ. This CDR3 has 12 residues. V was shortened by 7 bases and J by 5 bases, with 9 bases between the two germline ends. This CDR3 is CASAVGTGELFF. The CDR3 DNA reads TGCGCCAGCGCTGTGGGAACCGGGGAGCTGTTTTTT.

This clonotype has only a few counts. The gene calls are TRBV4-3 and TRBJ2-3; D is perhaps TRBD1 (5 bases). The V and J ends lost 4 bases and 2 bases respectively, with 16 bases between them. This CDR3 spans 16 amino acids. Germline values: CDR1 LGHNA, CDR2 YSLEER. The CDR3 loop is CASSRLAQGYTDTQYF. CDR3 nucleotide sequence: TGCGCCAGCAGCCGCCTTGCCCAGGGATACACAGATACGCAGTATTTT.

This clonotype showed up just a few times. The genes are TRBV20-1 and TRBJ2-4; D call uncertain. Germline CDR1 is DFQATT and CDR2 is SNEGSKA (reference sequence). V lost 5 bases, J lost 0 bases, and 11 bases lay in between. The CDR3 runs to 14 residues. CDR3 nucleotides: TGCAGTGCTCCAGCTGATTTAGCCAAAAACATTCAGTACTTC. Translation: CSAPADLAKNIQYF.

This clonotype was detected ten times or more. The chain carries TRBV5-1 and TRBJ2-7; no definite D call. Germline V CDR1 and CDR2: SGHRS, YFSETQ. V was cut by 3 bases and J by 12 bases, with 13 bases left in between. CDR3 length equals 11 residues. CDR3 nucleotide sequence: TGCGCCAGCAGCTCGGAGAGAGCATGGTACTTC. The encoded protein is CASSSERAWYF.

The rearrangement joins TRBV7-2 to TRBJ2-5; TRBD2 matches 9 bases. Losses at the gene ends were 5 bases for V and 4 bases for J; bases not matched to a gene: 5. Germline CDR1 is SGHTA and CDR2 is FQGNSA. This CDR3 has 14 amino acids. Here the CDR3 reads CASSATLAGETQYF. DNA of the CDR3: TGTGCCAGCAGCGCGACACTAGCGGGAGAGACCCAGTACTTC.

V gene TRBV4-3 combines with J gene TRBJ2-3, with no clear D. Deletions cut 0 bases from V and 1 base from J, with 11 bases between. This CDR3 is 16 amino acids long. From germline, CDR1 is LGHNA and CDR2 YSLEER. The CDR3 is CASSQDYLRGTDTQYF. In DNA form, the CDR3 reads TGCGCCAGCAGCCAAGATTACCTACGGGGCACAGATACGCAGTATTTT.